This passage covers 24 T cell receptor beta chains from one sample sequenced in a study of breast tumors, draining lymph nodes, adjacent tissues. TCRdb re-derived calls from the multiplex PCR reads in MiXCR, one entry per CDR3 protein. In the table there are about 200,000 distinct CDR3 sequences, around 29% of which are singletons. Breast cancer patients provided tissue from their axillary draining lymph nodes. Material for sequencing was axillary lymph node tissue. Receptors originate from a female donor with breast cancer. Some clones in this sample may be carry-over from other donors' samples.

This clonotype has just one count. The chain employs TRBV20-1 and TRBJ1-5; 9 bases line up with TRBD1. The CDR3 runs to 15 residues. Germline V gene lookup returns CDR1 DFQATT and CDR2 SNEGSKA (reference sequence). Losses at the gene ends were 6 bases for V and 11 bases for J; bases not matched to a gene: 17. The CDR3 DNA follows: TGCAGTGCCCAACCCTGGGGACAGGGCCAAGAGACCCAGCATTTT. It is translated as CSAQPWGQGQETQHF.

This clonotype appeared many times. The chain recombines TRBV7-9 with TRBJ2-3, with TRBD1 identical over 9 bases. Germline V gene lookup returns CDR1 SEHNR and CDR2 FQNEAQ (reference sequence). CDR3 length: 14 residues. J gave up 4 bases and V 2 bases, and 1 base lay outside the gene matches. CDR3 sequence: CASSLRDRADTQYF. Here the CDR3 DNA reads TGTGCCAGCAGCTTACGGGACAGGGCAGATACGCAGTATTTT.

At least ten counts were recorded for this clonotype. This sequence joins TRBV11-2 and TRBJ2-7, with D perhaps matching TRBD1 (5 bases). CDR1 SGHAT and CDR2 FQNNGV come from the germline V gene. Trimming took off 1 base at V and 6 bases at J, with 10 bases between the two ends. The CDR3 consists of 13 residues. CDR3 coding DNA: TGTGCCAGCAGCTTAGTGGCAGGGTTCGAGCAGTACTTC. Protein: CASSLVAGFEQYF.

This clonotype has at least ten counts. The rearrangement joins TRBV7-3 to TRBJ2-1, with TRBD2 matching over 8 bases. The J segment lost 2 bases and the V segment lost 3 bases, leaving 3 bases of the junction unmatched. The CDR3 is made up of 15 amino acids. The germline CDR1 and CDR2 sequences are SGHTA and FQGTGA. The CDR3 DNA is TGTGCCAGCAGCTTTCGGGGGGGAACCTACAATGAGCAGTTCTTC. Its translation is CASSFRGGTYNEQFF.

In regard to this clonotype: A much larger clone sits a single nucleotide away, making a read error possible. The chain is built from TRBV6-2 or TRBV6-3 and TRBJ2-5; TRBD2 aligns across 8 bases. CDR3 size: 15 residues. V gave up 2 bases and J gave up 5 bases; unmatched junction bases: 7. CDR1 MNHEY and CDR2 SVGEGT come from the germline V gene. CDR3 region: CASSYGSGRAETQYF. The CDR3 region has the DNA TGTGCCAGCAGTTACGGGTCCGGGAGGGCTGAGACCCAGTACTTC.

The chain recombines TRBV24-1 with TRBJ2-5, with D tentatively TRBD1 or TRBD2 (5 bases each). In germline, CDR1 is KGHDR, CDR2 SFDVKD. The germline V and J ends were trimmed by 7 bases and 5 bases, with 13 bases remaining between them. This CDR3 contains 13 residues. For the CDR3, the DNA is TGTGCCACCAGCTCTGGGGGATCGGAGACCCAGTACTTC. Amino acids: CATSSGGSETQYF.

A note on this clonotype: At one of its ends the junction is not consistent with the germline gene, which may arise from a read error. The chain has TRBV20-1 and TRBJ2-2; TRBD2 might be the D (5 bases). This CDR3 has 15 amino acids. Germline lookup yields CDR1 DFQATT and CDR2 SNEGSKA (reference sequence). The CDR3 loop is CGALNGLKNTGELFF. DNA for the CDR3: TGCGGTGCTTTAAACGGGTTGAAGAACACCGGGGAGCTGTTCTTT.

As regards this clonotype: This may arise from a read error, as a much more abundant clone is one base away. This rearrangement joins TRBV10-3 to TRBJ1-1; D remains ambiguous. This CDR3 is 11 amino acids long. The germline V gene encodes CDR1 ENHRY and CDR2 SYGVKD. V dropped 5 bases and J dropped 10 bases, with 11 bases sitting between them. CDR3 residues: CAISQTEGAFF. The CDR3 coding sequence is TGTGCCATCAGTCAGACGGAGGGAGCTTTCTTT.

This clonotype was counted between two and nine times. This may be a read error, as it is one base from a much larger clone. In DNA form, the CDR3 reads TGTGCCAGTAGTAAGGGACATACCTCCTACGAGCAGTACTTC. The encoded protein is CASSKGHTSYEQYF. V gene TRBV19 combines with J gene TRBJ2-7; tentative D call: TRBD1 (6 bases). This CDR3 comprises 14 residues. Germline loops: CDR1 LNHDA, CDR2 SQIVND (reference sequence). V lost 4 bases and J 0 bases, leaving 10 bases between the germline ends.

This clonotype was observed many times. With a much larger clone just one base away, this may be a read error. The chain joins TRBV7-3 to TRBJ2-5; 9 positions agree with TRBD2. Germline CDR1 is SGHTA and CDR2 is FQGTGA. This CDR3 comprises 15 residues. The CDR3 region is CASSLAGGRGETQHF. The CDR3 bases are TGTGCCAGCAGCCTGGCGGGGGGGCGAGGGGAGACCCAGCACTTC.

V usage is TRBV20-1 and J usage is TRBJ2-7; D is possibly TRBD1 (6 bases). Trimming shortened V by 6 bases and J by 5 bases, and 20 bases separated the two germline ends. CDR3 length: 14 residues. Germline V gives CDR1 DFQATT, CDR2 SNEGSKA (reference sequence). CDR3 loop: CSAVTGSRRNEQYF. CDR3 DNA sequence: TGCAGTGCCGTAACAGGGAGCAGGAGGAACGAGCAGTACTTC.

This clonotype appeared many times. The chain is built from TRBV19 and TRBJ1-2; 8 bases agree with TRBD1. The ends lost 3 bases at V and 9 bases at J; junction bases unmatched: 9. The CDR3 covers 14 residues. Per the germline V gene, CDR1 is LNHDA and CDR2 is SQIVND (reference sequence). The CDR3 nucleotides read TGTGCCAGTAGTATCGGGGGACAGGTCGGTAGCTACACCTTC. As protein: CASSIGGQVGSYTF.

This clonotype has more than one count but fewer than ten. With a much larger clone just one base away, this may be a read error. V usage is TRBV7-6 and J usage is TRBJ2-1, with unresolved D. This CDR3 region has 21 residues. The V end lost 5 bases, the J end lost 0 bases, and 29 bases lay between the germline ends. The germline gives CDR1 SGHVS, CDR2 FNYEAQ. CDR3 region: CASSPVAGPRFIRRSYNEQFF. CDR3 bases: TGTGCCAGCAGCCCGGTGGCCGGGCCCAGGTTTATTCGGCGCTCCTACAATGAGCAGTTCTTC.

There are many counts of this clonotype. The chain couples TRBV14 to TRBJ2-4; 11 bases align to TRBD2. CDR3 length equals 18 residues. The germline gives CDR1 SGHDN, CDR2 FVKESK. The ends lost 2 bases at V and 1 base at J; junction bases unmatched: 7. The CDR3 region has the DNA TGTGCCAGCAGCCAACGTCAGACTAGCGGGGCTGCCAAAAACATTCAGTACTTC. Translating it yields CASSQRQTSGAAKNIQYF.

The genes are TRBV2 and TRBJ2-1; 13 nucleotides match TRBD2. Per the germline V gene, CDR1 is SNHLY and CDR2 is FYNNEI. Trimming at V came to 4 bases and at J to 4 bases, leaving 7 bases not matched to a gene. The CDR3 sequence is 17 residues long. The CDR3 sequence: CASSARGLAGTYNEQFF. For the CDR3, the DNA is TGTGCCAGCAGTGCTAGGGGACTAGCGGGGACTTACAATGAGCAGTTCTTC.

For this clonotype: A read error may be the cause here, since a much bigger clone is one base away. This rearrangement joins TRBV6-5 to TRBJ2-2; D call uncertain. Trimming pared 8 bases from V and 5 bases from J, leaving 12 bases between. CDR1 and CDR2 (germline): MNHEY, SVGAGI. The length of the CDR3 is 13 residues. This CDR3 reads CASGRLTTGELFF. CDR3 DNA sequence: TGTGCCAGCGGTCGCCTTACAACCGGGGAGCTGTTTTTT.

This clonotype was observed at least ten times. This chain uses TRBV11-2 with TRBJ1-6; D might be TRBD1 (5 bases). V was trimmed by 5 bases and J by 10 bases, leaving 27 bases between them. CDR1 is SGHAT, CDR2 FQNNGV, per germline. The CDR3 loop spans 18 amino acids. CDR3 in DNA: TGTGCCAGCAGCGGGGCAGAGACAGTCTTTAATCTAGGATCACCCCTCCACTTT. It specifies CASSGAETVFNLGSPLHF.

The gene calls are TRBV20-1 and TRBJ1-4, with D perhaps matching TRBD1 (5 bases). Germline V gene sequence: CDR1 DFQATT, CDR2 SNEGSKA (reference sequence). CDR3 length: 11 residues. Trimming pared 3 bases from V and 11 bases from J, leaving 10 bases between. CDR3 bases: TGCAGTGCTAGCTTCAGGGACAAACTGTTTTTT. It translates to CSASFRDKLFF.

As concerns this clonotype: The CDR3 end shows no conserved phenylalanine or tryptophan, and so a read error is likely. The chain links TRBV19 to TRBJ2-4; 9 nucleotides align to TRBD1. There are 16 residues in the CDR3. V shed 2 bases, J shed 8 bases, and the junction held 10 bases outside the gene matches. CDR1 and CDR2 (germline): LNHDA, SQIVND (reference sequence). The CDR3, as DNA: TGTGCCAGTAGTATATATGGGACAGGGACCGGGGACATTCAGTACTCC. The encoded protein is CASSIYGTGTGDIQYS.

The chain carries TRBV2 and TRBJ1-2; 8 bases align to TRBD1. The CDR3 loop spans 14 amino acids. The germline gives CDR1 SNHLY, CDR2 FYNNEI. V gave up 3 bases and J gave up 4 bases; unmatched junction bases: 4. The CDR3, as DNA: TGTGCCAGCAGTGACGGACAGGGCGTCTATGGCTACACCTTC. Protein: CASSDGQGVYGYTF. Looking up the rest from reference TRBV2 and TRBJ1-2 gives the full variable domain: EPEVTQTPSHQVTQMGQEVILRCVPISNHLYFYWYRQILGQKVEFLVSFYNNEISEKSEIFDDQFSVERPDGSNFTLKIRSTKLEDSAMYFCASSDGQGVYGYTFGSGTRLTVV.

This clonotype occurred many times. This chain uses TRBV25-1 with TRBJ2-7; 7 nucleotides line up with TRBD2. This CDR3 is built from 14 residues. Germline V CDR1 and CDR2: MGHDK, SYGVNS. Trimming took 5 bases from V and 4 from J; bases not matched to a gene: 8. The CDR3 loop reads CASSPGGLGYEQYF. DNA of the CDR3: TGTGCCAGCAGTCCGGGAGGTCTGGGGTACGAGCAGTACTTC.

This clonotype occurred many times. This chain connects TRBV6-1 to TRBJ2-3; TRBD2 aligns across 8 bases. Germline V gives CDR1 MNHNS, CDR2 SASEGT. V was pared by 4 bases and J by 5 bases, with 5 bases of the junction left unmatched. The CDR3 is 14 residues long. CDR3: CASSGGGPRDTQYF. Written as DNA, the CDR3 is TGTGCCAGCAGTGGCGGGGGGCCTCGAGATACGCAGTATTTT.

The chain employs TRBV20-1 and TRBJ1-5; 8 bases fit TRBD1. Germline V CDR1 and CDR2: DFQATT, SNEGSKA (reference sequence). The CDR3 has 15 amino acids. Germline trimming cut 3 bases from V and 9 bases from J; bases unmatched to any gene: 13. The CDR3: CSASVVQGGTGPQHF. The CDR3 DNA sequence: TGCAGTGCTAGCGTCGTACAGGGGGGTACCGGGCCCCAGCATTTT.

Ten or more counts support this clonotype. The J gene is TRBJ2-3, the V gene TRBV7-3; the D is unclear. The CDR3 is made up of 13 amino acids. V shed 5 bases and J shed 5 bases, with 11 bases lying between them. CDR1 is SGHTA, CDR2 FQGTGA, per germline. The CDR3 protein is CASSPGPEDTQYF. DNA of the CDR3: TGTGCCAGCAGCCCCGGACCCGAAGATACGCAGTATTTT.